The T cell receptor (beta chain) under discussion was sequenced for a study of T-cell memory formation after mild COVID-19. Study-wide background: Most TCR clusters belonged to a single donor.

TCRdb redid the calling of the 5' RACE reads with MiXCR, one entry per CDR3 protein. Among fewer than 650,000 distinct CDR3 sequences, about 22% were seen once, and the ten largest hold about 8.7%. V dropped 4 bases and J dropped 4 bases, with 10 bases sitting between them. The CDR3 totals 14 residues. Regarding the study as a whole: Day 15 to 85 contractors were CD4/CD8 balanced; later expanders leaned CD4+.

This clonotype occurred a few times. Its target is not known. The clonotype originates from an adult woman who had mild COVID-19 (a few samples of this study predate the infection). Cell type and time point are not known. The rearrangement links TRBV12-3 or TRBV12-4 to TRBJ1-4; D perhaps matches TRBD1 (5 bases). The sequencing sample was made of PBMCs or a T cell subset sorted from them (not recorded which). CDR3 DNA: TGTGCCAGCAGTTCGGGGGGACTTAATGAAAAACTGTTTTTT. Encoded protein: CASSSGGLNEKLFF.